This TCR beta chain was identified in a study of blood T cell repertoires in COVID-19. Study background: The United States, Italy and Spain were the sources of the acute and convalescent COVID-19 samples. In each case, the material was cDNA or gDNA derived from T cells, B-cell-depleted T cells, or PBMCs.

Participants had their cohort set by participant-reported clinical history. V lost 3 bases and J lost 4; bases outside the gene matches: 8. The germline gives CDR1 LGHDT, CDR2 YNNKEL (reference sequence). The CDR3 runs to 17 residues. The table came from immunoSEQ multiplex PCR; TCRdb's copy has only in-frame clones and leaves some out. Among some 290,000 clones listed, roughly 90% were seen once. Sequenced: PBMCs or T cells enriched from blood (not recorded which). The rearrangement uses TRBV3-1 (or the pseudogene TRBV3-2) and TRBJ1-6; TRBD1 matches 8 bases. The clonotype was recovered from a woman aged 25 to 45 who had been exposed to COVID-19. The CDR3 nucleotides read TGTGCCAGCAGCCATAAGACAGGGGCCGATTATAATTCACCCCTCCACTTT. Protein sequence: CASSHKTGADYNSPLHF.